The TCR beta chain described here comes from a study of shared clonotypes between healthy human individuals. Selected positively for CCR7 and CD45RO-negative, naive CD8 cells excluded terminally differentiated effector memory CD45RA+ cells. The study drew all its donors from Caucasian adults living in Nashville, Tennessee. TCRdb keeps only in-frame clones here, not all; method: immunoSEQ multiplex PCR. The table lists around 600,000 clones, approximately 95% of them singletons. The CDR3 length is 13 residues. Trimming took off 4 bases at V and 5 bases at J, with 11 bases between the two ends. Germline V lookup: CDR1 SGHAT, CDR2 FQNNGV.

Sequenced material: naive CD8+ T cells sorted from blood. The chain joins TRBV11-2 to TRBJ2-5, with D possibly TRBD2 on 6 matching bases. The source of this sequence is a woman aged 25 to 39 in good health. CDR3 residues: CASSWEATETQYF. Written as DNA, the CDR3 is TGTGCCAGCAGCTGGGAGGCGACGGAGACCCAGTACTTC.